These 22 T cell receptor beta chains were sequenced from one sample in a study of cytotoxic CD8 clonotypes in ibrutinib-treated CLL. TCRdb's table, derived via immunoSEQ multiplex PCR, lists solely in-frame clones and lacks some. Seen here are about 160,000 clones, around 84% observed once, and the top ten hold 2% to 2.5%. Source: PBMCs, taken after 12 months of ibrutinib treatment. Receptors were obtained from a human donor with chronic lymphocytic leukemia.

CDR3 in amino acids: CASSQDRNRGETQYF. The CDR3 nucleotides read TGTGCCAGCAGCCAAGATCGGAACAGGGGAGAGACCCAGTACTTC. This chain connects TRBV4-2 to TRBJ2-5, with TRBD1 identical over 7 bases. This CDR3 has 15 residues. Germline-derived CDR1 and CDR2 are LGHNA and YNFKEQ. V lost 0 bases to trimming and J lost 4 bases; unmatched junction nucleotides: 5.

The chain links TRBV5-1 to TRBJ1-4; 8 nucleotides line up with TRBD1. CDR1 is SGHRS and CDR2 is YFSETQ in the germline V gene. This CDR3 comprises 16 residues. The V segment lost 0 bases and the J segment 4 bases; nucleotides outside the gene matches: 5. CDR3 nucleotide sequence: TGCGCCAGCAGCTTGGGAGCCGACAGGGGTAATGAAAAACTGTTTTTT. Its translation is CASSLGADRGNEKLFF.

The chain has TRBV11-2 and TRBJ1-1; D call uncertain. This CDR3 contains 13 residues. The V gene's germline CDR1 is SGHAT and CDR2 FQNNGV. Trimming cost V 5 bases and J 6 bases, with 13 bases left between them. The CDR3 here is CASSLLVSPEAFF. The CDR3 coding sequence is TGTGCCAGCAGCCTACTTGTCTCCCCTGAAGCTTTCTTT.

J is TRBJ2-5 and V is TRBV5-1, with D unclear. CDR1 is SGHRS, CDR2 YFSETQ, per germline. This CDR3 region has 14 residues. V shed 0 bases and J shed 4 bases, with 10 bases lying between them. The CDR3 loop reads CASSLAAGTETQYF. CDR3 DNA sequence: TGCGCCAGCAGCTTGGCGGCCGGCACAGAGACCCAGTACTTC. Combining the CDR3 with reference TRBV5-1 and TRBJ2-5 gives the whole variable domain KAGVTQTPRYLIKTRGQQVTLSCSPISGHRSVSWYQQTPGQGLQFLFEYFSETQRNKGNFPGRFSGRQFSNSRSEMNVSTLELGDSALYLCASSLAAGTETQYFGPGTRLLVL.

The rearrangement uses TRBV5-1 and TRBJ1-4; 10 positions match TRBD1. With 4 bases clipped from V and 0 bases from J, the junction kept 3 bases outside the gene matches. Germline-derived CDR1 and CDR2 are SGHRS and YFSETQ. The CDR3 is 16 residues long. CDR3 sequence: CASSRDRGATNEKLFF. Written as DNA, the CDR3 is TGCGCCAGCAGCCGGGACAGGGGAGCAACTAATGAAAAACTGTTTTTT.

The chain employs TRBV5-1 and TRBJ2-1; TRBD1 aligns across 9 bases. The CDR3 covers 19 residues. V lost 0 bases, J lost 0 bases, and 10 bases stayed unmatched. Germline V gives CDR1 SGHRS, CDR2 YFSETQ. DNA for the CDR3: TGCGCCAGCAGCTTGGAGGGACAGGGCTTCTTTAGCTCCTACAATGAGCAGTTCTTC. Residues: CASSLEGQGFFSSYNEQFF.

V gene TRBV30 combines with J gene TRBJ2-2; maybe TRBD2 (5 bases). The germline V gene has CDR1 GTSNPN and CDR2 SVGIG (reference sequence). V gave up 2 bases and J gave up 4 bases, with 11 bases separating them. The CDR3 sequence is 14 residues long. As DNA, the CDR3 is TGTGCCTGGAGTCGGGGTCGCGGCACCGGGGAGCTGTTTTTT. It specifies CAWSRGRGTGELFF.

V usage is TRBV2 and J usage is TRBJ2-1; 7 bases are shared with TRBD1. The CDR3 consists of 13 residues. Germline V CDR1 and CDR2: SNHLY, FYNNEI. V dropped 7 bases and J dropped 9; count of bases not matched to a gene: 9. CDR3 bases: TGTGCCAGCAACCGCTCACCAGGGGGTGAGCAGTTCTTC. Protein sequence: CASNRSPGGEQFF.

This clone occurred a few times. CDR3 region: CAISESSGGTEAFF. CDR3 bases: TGTGCCATCAGTGAATCTAGCGGGGGCACTGAAGCTTTCTTT. The genes are TRBV10-3 and TRBJ1-1; tentative D call: TRBD1 (5 bases). Trimming took off 3 bases at V and 4 bases at J, with 12 bases between the two ends. The CDR3 has 14 amino acids. Germline values: CDR1 ENHRY, CDR2 SYGVKD.

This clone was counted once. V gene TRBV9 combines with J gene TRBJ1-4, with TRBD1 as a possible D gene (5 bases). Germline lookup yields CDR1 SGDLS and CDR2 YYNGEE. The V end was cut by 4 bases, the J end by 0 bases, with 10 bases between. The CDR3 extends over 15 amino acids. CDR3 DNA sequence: TGTGCCAGCAGCATTCAGGGAGCAACTAATGAAAAACTGTTTTTT. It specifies CASSIQGATNEKLFF.

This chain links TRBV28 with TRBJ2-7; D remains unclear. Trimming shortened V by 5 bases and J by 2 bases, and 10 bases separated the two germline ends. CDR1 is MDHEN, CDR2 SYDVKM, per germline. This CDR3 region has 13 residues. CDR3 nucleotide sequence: TGTGCCAGCAGTCCCCCGACGACCTACGAGCAGTACTTC. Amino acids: CASSPPTTYEQYF.

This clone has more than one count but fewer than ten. This chain's CDR3 is CASSLGVDRAQPQHF. DNA for the CDR3: TGCGCCAGCAGCTTGGGCGTTGACAGGGCTCAGCCCCAGCATTTT. The chain combines TRBV5-1 with TRBJ1-5; 7 bases match TRBD1. Germline CDR1 is SGHRS and CDR2 is YFSETQ. J was trimmed by 6 bases and V by 0 bases; bases with no gene match: 6. There are 15 residues in the CDR3. Using reference TRBV5-1 and TRBJ1-5 for the parts outside the CDR3, the full variable domain is KAGVTQTPRYLIKTRGQQVTLSCSPISGHRSVSWYQQTPGQGLQFLFEYFSETQRNKGNFPGRFSGRQFSNSRSEMNVSTLELGDSALYLCASSLGVDRAQPQHFGDGTRLSIL.

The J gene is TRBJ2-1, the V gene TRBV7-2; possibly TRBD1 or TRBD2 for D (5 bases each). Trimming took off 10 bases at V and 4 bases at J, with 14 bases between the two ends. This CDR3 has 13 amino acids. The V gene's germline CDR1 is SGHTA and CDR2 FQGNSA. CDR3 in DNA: TGTGCCAAGGGGACGGTCCCTTACAATGAGCAGTTCTTC. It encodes CAKGTVPYNEQFF.

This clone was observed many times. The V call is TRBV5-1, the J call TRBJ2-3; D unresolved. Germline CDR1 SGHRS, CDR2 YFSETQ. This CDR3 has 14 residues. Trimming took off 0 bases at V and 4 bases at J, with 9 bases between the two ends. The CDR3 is CASSLDPGPDTQYF. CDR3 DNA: TGCGCCAGCAGCTTGGATCCAGGACCAGATACGCAGTATTTT. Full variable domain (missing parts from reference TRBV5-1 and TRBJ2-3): KAGVTQTPRYLIKTRGQQVTLSCSPISGHRSVSWYQQTPGQGLQFLFEYFSETQRNKGNFPGRFSGRQFSNSRSEMNVSTLELGDSALYLCASSLDPGPDTQYFGPGTRLTVL.

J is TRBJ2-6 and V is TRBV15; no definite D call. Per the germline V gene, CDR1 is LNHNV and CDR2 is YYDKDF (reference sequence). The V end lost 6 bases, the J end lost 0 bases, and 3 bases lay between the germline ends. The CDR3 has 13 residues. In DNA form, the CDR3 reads TGTGCCACCAGTTACTCTGGGGCCAACGTCCTGACTTTC. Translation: CATSYSGANVLTF. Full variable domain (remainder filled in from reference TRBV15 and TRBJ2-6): DAMVIQNPRYQVTQFGKPVTLSCSQTLNHNVMYWYQQKSSQAPKLLFHYYDKDFNNEADTPDNFQSRRPNTSFCFLDIRSPGLGDTAMYLCATSYSGANVLTFGAGSRLTVL.

The CDR3 DNA reads as TGCGCCAGCAGCTTGACAGGTTCCGGTTCACCCCTCCACTTT. Amino acid sequence: CASSLTGSGSPLHF. J is TRBJ1-6 and V is TRBV5-1; maybe TRBD1 (5 bases). CDR1 and CDR2 from the germline V gene are SGHRS and YFSETQ. This CDR3 has 14 residues. V lost 1 base and J lost 9, with 11 bases in between.

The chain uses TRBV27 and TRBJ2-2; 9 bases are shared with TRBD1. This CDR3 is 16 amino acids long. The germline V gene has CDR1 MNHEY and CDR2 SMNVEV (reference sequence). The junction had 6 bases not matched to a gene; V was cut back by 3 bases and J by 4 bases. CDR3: CASSFRGTGFTGELFF. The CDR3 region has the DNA TGTGCCAGCAGTTTCCGCGGGACAGGGTTCACCGGGGAGCTGTTTTTT.

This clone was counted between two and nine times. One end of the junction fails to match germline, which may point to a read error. CDR3 DNA sequence: TGTGCCAGCAGCTTGGGGGGCAAAGACATTCAGTACTTC. Translated: CASSLGGKDIQYF. V is TRBV7-2 and J is TRBJ2-4; tentatively, D is TRBD1 or TRBD2 (6 bases each). Germline lookup yields CDR1 SGHTA and CDR2 FQGNSA. The CDR3 is 13 residues long.

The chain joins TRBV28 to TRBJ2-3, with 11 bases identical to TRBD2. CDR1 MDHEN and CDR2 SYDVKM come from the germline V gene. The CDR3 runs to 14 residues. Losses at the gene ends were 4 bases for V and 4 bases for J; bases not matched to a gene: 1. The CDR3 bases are TGTGCCAGCAGTTGGGGACTAGCGGCAGATACGCAGTATTTT. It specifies CASSWGLAADTQYF.

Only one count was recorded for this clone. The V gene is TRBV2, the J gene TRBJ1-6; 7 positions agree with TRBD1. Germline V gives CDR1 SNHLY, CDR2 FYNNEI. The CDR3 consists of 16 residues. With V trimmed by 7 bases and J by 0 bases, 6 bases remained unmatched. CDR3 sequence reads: CASKETGSSYNSPLHF. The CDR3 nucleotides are TGTGCCAGCAAAGAGACAGGGAGCTCCTATAATTCACCCCTCCACTTT.

The CDR3 reads CASRGQVVETQYF. CDR3 bases: TGTGCCAGCAGAGGACAGGTGGTTGAGACCCAGTACTTC. V is TRBV6-1 and J is TRBJ2-5; TRBD1 agrees at 7 bases. CDR1 is MNHNS and CDR2 is SASEGT in the germline V gene. CDR3 length: 13 amino acids. Trimming removed 6 bases from V and 5 bases from J; junction bases left unmatched: 6.

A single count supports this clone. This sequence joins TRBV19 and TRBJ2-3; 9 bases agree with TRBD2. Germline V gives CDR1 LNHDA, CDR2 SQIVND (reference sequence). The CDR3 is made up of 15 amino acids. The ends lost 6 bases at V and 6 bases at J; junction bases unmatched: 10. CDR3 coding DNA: TGTGCCAGTAGCCCCATAGCGGGGGCCCCCGATACGCAGTATTTT. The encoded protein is CASSPIAGAPDTQYF.